This record covers a single TCR beta chain. The antigen remains undetermined. TCRdb keeps only in-frame clones here, not all; method: immunoSEQ multiplex PCR. The sample holds approximately 270,000 clones, around 90% seen once. These data belong to a study of cytomegalovirus exposure and HLA in healthy donors. Study-level results: Cytomegalovirus association was assigned to approximately 160 TCR beta chains.

With 2 bases clipped from V and 2 bases from J, the junction kept 8 bases outside the gene matches. The germline V gene has CDR1 SGDLS and CDR2 YYNGEE. CDR3 length: 16 residues. Sample: PBMCs. The sequence derives from a woman aged 18-35 years in good health and CMV-seronegative. The gene calls are TRBV9 and TRBJ2-7; 9 nucleotides align to TRBD2. In DNA, the CDR3 is TGTGCCAGCAGCGTTGAGCGGGGGGACCCCACCTACGAGCAGTACTTC. Its protein product is CASSVERGDPTYEQYF.